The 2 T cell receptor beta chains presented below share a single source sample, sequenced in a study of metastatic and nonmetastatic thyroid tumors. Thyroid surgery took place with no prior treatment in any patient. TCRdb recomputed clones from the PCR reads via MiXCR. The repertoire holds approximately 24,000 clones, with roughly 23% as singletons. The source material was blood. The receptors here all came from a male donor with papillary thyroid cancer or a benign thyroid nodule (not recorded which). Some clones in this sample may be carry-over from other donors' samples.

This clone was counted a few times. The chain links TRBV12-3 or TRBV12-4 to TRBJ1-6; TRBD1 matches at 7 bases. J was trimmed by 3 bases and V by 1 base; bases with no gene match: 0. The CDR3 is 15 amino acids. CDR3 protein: CASSLGQGYNSPLHF. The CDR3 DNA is TGTGCCAGCAGTTTAGGACAGGGCTATAATTCACCCCTCCACTTT.

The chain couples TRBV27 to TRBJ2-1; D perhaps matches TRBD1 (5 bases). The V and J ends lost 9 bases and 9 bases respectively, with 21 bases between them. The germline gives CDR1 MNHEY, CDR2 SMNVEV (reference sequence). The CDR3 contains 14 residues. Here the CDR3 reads CARTSRQQGCEQFF. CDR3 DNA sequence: TGTGCCAGAACCTCCCGACAGCAGGGTTGTGAGCAGTTCTTC.